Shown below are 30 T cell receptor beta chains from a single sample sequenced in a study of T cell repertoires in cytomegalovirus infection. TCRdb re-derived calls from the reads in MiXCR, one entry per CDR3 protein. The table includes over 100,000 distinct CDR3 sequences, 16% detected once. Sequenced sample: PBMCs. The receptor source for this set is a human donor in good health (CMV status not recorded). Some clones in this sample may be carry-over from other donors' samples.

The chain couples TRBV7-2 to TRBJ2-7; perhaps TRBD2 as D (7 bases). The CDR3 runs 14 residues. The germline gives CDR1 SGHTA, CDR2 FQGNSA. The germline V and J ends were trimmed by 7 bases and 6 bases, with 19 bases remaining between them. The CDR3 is CASNIRGGDLEQYF. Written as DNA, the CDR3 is TGTGCCAGCAACATTAGGGGGGGAGATCTCGAGCAGTACTTC.

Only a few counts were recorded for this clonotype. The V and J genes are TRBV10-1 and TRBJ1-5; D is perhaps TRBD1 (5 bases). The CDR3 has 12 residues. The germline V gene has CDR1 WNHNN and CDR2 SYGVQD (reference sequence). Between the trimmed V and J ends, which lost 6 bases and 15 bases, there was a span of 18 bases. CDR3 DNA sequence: TGCGCCAGCAGAGACAGACCATTAAGCTGGCATTTT. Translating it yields CASRDRPLSWHF.

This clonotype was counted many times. The CDR3 here is CASSLQGALGANVLTF. The CDR3, as DNA: TGTGCCAGCAGCTTGCAGGGGGCCCTTGGGGCCAACGTCCTGACTTTC. This chain links TRBV7-2 with TRBJ2-6; 8 bases fit TRBD1. This CDR3 spans 16 amino acids. The germline CDR1 and CDR2 sequences are SGHTA and FQGNSA. The ends lost 3 bases at V and 3 bases at J; junction bases unmatched: 4.

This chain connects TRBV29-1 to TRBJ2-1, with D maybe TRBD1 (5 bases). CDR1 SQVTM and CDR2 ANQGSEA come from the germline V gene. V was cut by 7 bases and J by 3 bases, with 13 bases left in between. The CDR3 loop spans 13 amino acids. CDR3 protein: CSGGRAVYNEQFF. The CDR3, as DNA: TGCAGCGGGGGCAGGGCGGTCTACAATGAGCAGTTCTTC.

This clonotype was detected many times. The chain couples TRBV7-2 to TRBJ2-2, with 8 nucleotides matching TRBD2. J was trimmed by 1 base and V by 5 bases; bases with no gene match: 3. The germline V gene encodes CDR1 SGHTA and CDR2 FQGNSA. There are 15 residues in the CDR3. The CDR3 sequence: CASSRTSGNTGELFF. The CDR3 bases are TGTGCCAGCAGCCGAACTAGCGGGAACACCGGGGAGCTGTTTTTT.

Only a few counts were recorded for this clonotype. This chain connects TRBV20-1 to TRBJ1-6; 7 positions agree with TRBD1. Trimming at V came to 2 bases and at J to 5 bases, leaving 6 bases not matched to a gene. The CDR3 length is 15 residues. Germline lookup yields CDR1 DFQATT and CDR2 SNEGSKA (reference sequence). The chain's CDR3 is CSARRPGTDNSPLHF. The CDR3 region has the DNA TGCAGTGCTAGAAGGCCAGGGACAGATAATTCACCCCTCCACTTT.

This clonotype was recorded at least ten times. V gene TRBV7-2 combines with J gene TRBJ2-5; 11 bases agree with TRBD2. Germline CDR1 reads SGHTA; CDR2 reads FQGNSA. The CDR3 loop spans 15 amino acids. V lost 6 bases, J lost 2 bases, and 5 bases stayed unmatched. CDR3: CASRIAGGSQETQYF. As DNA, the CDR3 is TGTGCCAGCAGAATAGCGGGGGGGTCACAAGAGACCCAGTACTTC.

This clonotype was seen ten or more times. CDR3 DNA: TGTGCCAGCAGCTCGCTAGGCAACGAAGCTTTCTTT. As protein: CASSSLGNEAFF. This chain links TRBV7-2 with TRBJ1-1; D is ambiguous. Trimming shortened V by 4 bases and J by 8 bases, and 11 bases separated the two germline ends. From germline, CDR1 is SGHTA and CDR2 FQGNSA. This CDR3 has 12 amino acids.

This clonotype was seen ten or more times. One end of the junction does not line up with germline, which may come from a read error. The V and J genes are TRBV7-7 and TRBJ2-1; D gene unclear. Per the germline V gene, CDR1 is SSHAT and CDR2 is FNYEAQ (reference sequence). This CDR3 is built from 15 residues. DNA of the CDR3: TGTGCTAGCAGCCCCAGTTTCGGCTCCTACAATGAGCAGTTCTTC. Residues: CASSPSFGSYNEQFF.

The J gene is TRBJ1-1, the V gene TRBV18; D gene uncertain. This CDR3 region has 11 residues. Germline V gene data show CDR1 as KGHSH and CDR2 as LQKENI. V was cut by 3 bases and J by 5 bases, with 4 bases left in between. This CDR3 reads CASSPLTEAFF. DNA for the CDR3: TGTGCCAGCTCACCCCTGACTGAAGCTTTCTTT. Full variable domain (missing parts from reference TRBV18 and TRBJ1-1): NAGVMQNPRHLVRRRGQEARLRCSPMKGHSHVYWYRQLPEEGLKFMVYLQKENIIDESGMPKERFSAEFPKEGPSILRIQQVVRGDSAAYFCASSPLTEAFFGQGTRLTVV.

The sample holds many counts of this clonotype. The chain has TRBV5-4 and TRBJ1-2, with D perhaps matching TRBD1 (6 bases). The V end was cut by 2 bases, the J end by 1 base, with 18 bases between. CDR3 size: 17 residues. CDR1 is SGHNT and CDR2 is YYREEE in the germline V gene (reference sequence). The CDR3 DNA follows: TGTGCCAGCAGCTTACCGGAAGGGCAGGGGAGTAACTATGGCTACACCTTC. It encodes CASSLPEGQGSNYGYTF.

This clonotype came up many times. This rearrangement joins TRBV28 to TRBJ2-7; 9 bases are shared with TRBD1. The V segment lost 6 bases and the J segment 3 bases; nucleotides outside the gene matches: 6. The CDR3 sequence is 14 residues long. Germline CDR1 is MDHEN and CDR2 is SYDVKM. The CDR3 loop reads CASRPPGQGYEQYF. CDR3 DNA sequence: TGTGCCAGCAGGCCCCCGGGACAGGGCTACGAGCAGTACTTC.

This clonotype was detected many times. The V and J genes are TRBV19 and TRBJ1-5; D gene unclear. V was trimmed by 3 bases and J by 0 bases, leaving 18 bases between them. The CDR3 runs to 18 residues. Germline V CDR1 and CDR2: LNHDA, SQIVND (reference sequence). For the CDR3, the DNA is TGTGCCAGTAGTATTTTTCTGACTGAATACGATAGCAATCAGCCCCAGCATTTT. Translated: CASSIFLTEYDSNQPQHF.

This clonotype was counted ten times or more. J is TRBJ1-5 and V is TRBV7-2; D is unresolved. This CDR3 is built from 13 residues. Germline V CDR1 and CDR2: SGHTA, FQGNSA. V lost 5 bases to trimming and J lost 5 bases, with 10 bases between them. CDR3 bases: TGTGCCAGCAGCCCAGCAGTAGATCAGCCCCAGCATTTT. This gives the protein CASSPAVDQPQHF.

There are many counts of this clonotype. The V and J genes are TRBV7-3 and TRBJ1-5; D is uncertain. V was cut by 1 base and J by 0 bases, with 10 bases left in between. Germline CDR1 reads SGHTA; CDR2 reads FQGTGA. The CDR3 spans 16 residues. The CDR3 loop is CASSLRAKYSNQPQHF. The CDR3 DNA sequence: TGTGCCAGCAGCTTAAGGGCCAAGTATAGCAATCAGCCCCAGCATTTT.

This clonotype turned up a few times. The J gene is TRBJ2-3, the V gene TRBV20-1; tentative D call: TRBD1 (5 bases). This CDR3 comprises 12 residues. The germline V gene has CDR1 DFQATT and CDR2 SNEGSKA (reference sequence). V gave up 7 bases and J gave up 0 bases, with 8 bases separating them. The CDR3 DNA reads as TGCAGTGGGGCAGGGAGCACAGATACGCAGTATTTT. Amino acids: CSGAGSTDTQYF.

CDR3 sequence reads: CASSLGLGGTDEKLFF. CDR3 nucleotide sequence: TGCGCCAGCAGCTTGGGCCTCGGGGGGACGGATGAAAAACTGTTTTTT. The genes are TRBV5-1 and TRBJ1-4; TRBD1 is a possible D gene (5 bases). V lost 0 bases, J lost 6 bases, and 15 bases lay in between. CDR3 length: 16 amino acids. CDR1 and CDR2 (germline): SGHRS, YFSETQ.

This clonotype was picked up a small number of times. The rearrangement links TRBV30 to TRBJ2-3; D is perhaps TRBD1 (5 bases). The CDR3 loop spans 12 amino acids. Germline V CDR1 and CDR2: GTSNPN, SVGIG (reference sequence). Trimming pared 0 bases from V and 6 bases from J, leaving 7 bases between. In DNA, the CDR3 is TGTGCCTGGAGTGTGAAGGGGGATACGCAGTATTTT. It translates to CAWSVKGDTQYF.

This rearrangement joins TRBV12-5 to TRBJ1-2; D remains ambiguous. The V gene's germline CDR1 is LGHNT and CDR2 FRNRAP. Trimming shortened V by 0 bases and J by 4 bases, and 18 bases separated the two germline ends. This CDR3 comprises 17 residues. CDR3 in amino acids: CASGLVGGWGSIYGYTF. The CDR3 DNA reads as TGTGCTAGTGGTTTGGTAGGTGGTTGGGGATCGATCTATGGCTACACCTTC.

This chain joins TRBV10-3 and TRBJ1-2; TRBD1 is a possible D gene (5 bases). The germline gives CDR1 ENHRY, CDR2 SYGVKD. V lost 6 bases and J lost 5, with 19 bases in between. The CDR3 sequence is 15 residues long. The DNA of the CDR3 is TGTGCCATCAGCGAAAGGGGCGGGAGGAGGTATGGCTACACCTTC. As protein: CAISERGGRRYGYTF.

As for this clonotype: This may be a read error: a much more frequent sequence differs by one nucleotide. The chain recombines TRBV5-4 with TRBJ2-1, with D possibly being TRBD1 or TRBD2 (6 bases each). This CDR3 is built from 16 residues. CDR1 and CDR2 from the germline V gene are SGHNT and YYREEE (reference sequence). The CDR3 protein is CASSTFLGGGRNEPFF. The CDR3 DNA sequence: TGTGCCAGCAGCACCTTTCTGGGGGGCGGTCGAAATGAGCCGTTCTTC.

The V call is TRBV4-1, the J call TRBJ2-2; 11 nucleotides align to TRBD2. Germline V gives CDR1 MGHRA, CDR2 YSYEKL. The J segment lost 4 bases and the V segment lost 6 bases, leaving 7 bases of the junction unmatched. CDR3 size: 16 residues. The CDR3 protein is CASRPLAGGGTGELFF. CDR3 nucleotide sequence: TGCGCCAGCAGACCCCTAGCGGGGGGAGGCACCGGGGAGCTGTTTTTT.

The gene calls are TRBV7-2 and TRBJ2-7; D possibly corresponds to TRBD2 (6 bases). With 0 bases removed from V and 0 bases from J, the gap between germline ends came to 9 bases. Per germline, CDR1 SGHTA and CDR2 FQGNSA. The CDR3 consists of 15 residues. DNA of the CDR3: TGTGCCAGCAGCTTAGCGGGGCGGGGCTCCTACGAGCAGTACTTC. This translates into CASSLAGRGSYEQYF.

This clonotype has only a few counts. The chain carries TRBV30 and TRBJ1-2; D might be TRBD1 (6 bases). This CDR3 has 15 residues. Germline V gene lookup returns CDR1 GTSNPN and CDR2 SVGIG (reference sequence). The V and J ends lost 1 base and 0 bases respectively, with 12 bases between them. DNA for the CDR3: TGTGCCTGGAGTGGCTCAGGGGCCCCTAACTATGGCTACACCTTC. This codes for CAWSGSGAPNYGYTF.

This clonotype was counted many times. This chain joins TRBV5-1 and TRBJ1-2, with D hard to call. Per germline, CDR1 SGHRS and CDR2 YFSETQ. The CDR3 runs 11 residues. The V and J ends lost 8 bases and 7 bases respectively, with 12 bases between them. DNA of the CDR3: TGCGCCAGTGGCGAAGCGGCTGGCTACACCTTC. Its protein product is CASGEAAGYTF.

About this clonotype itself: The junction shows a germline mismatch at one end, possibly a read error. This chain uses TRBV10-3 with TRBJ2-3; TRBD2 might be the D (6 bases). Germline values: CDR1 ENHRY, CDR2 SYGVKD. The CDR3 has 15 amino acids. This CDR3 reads CVISESTGVTDTQYF. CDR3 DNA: TGTGTCATCAGTGAGTCAACGGGGGTCACAGATACGCAGTATTTT.

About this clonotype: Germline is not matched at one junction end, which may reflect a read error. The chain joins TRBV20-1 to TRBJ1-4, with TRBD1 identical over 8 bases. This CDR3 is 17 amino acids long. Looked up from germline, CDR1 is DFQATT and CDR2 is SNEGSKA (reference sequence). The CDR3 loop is CSAPGTGLTSTNVKLFF. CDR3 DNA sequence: TGCAGTGCGCCCGGGACAGGCCTTACTTCAACTAATGTAAAACTGTTTTTT.

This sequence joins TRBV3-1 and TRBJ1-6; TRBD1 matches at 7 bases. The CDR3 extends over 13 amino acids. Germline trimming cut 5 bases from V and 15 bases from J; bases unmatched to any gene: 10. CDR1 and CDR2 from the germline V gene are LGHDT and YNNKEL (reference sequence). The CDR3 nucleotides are TGTGCCAGCAGCAGATCGATCACAGGGGTCCTCCACTTT. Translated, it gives CASSRSITGVLHF.

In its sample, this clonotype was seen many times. The CDR3 nucleotides read TGTGCCAGCAGCTCGAGCGGGGCGAACACCGGGGAGCTGTTTTTT. Its translation is CASSSSGANTGELFF. The chain links TRBV7-2 to TRBJ2-2; TRBD2 aligns across 7 bases. The CDR3 has 15 residues. The junction had 2 bases not matched to a gene; V was cut back by 4 bases and J by 0 bases. Germline V CDR1 and CDR2: SGHTA, FQGNSA.

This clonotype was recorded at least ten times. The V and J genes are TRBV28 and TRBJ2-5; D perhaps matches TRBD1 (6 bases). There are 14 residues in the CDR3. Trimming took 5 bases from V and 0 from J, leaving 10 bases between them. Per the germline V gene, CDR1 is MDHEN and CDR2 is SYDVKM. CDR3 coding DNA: TGTGCCAGCAGTCCTGGACAGAACCAAGAGACCCAGTACTTC. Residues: CASSPGQNQETQYF.